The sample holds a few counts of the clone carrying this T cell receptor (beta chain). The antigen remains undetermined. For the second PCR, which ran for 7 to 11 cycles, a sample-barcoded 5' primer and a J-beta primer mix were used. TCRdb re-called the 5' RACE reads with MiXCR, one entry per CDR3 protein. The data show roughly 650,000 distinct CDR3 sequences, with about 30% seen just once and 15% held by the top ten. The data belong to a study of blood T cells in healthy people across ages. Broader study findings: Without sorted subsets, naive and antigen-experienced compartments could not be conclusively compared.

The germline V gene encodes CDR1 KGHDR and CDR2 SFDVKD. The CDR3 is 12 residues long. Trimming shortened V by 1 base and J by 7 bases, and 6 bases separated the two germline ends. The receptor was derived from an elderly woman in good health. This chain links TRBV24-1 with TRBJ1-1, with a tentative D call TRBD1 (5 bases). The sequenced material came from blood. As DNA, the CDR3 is TGTGCCACCAGTGATTTTGGGGGTGAAGCTTTCTTT. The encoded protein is CATSDFGGEAFF.